This is a list of T cell receptor beta chains from one sample in a study of CD8 T cells in Susac syndrome. TCRdb processed the immunoSEQ multiplex PCR reads anew with MiXCR; each CDR3 protein has one entry. The sample lists some 110,000 distinct CDR3 sequences, roughly 94% seen once, with 0.4% to 0.5% in the top ten. Sequencing was done on a sample of CD8+ T cells from PBMCs. These receptor sequences come from a human donor with Susac syndrome. Both conserved end residues are part of each CDR3. The D gene is left open where the match is weak. Some rows have no size entry. The others give once, few or many, or a class for an expanded clone.

v_gene	d_gene	abundance	j_gene	CDR3aa	CDR3nt
TRBV11-1	.	once	TRBJ2-7	CASSLAVGYEQYF	TGTGCCAGCAGCCTCGCTGTGGGCTACGAGCAGTACTTC
TRBV19	.	.	TRBJ2-2	CASSIQGPGELFF	TGTGCCAGTAGTATTCAGGGGCCCGGGGAGCTGTTTTTT
TRBV25-1	.	.	TRBJ1-2	CASSYQDWDYGYTF	TGTGCCAGCAGTTACCAGGACTGGGACTATGGCTACACCTTC
TRBV4-3	.	.	TRBJ1-2	CASSQSLGGGKNGYTF	TGCGCCAGCAGCCAATCCCTCGGGGGGGGGAAGAATGGCTACACCTTC
TRBV7-2	.	.	TRBJ2-7	CASSLAFGSYEQYF	TGTGCCAGCAGCTTAGCCTTCGGCTCCTACGAGCAGTACTTC
TRBV4-1	.	.	TRBJ2-1	CASSLGRWNEQFF	TGCGCCAGCAGCCTCGGGCGCTGGAATGAGCAGTTCTTC
TRBV9	TRBD1	.	TRBJ2-5	CASSVAGTGKETQYF	TGTGCCAGCAGCGTAGCGGGGACAGGGAAAGAGACCCAGTACTTC
TRBV9	.	.	TRBJ2-1	CASGSPQFF	TGTGCCAGCGGTTCCCCCCAGTTCTTC
TRBV4-1	.	.	TRBJ2-4	CASSQQRVDIAKNIQYF	TGCGCCAGCAGCCAGCAGCGGGTAGATATAGCCAAAAACATTCAGTACTTC
TRBV7-9	.	.	TRBJ1-1	CASSQGMGDTEAFF	TGTGCCAGCAGCCAGGGTATGGGGGACACTGAAGCTTTCTTT
TRBV13	TRBD2	few	TRBJ2-5	CASSLTSGGAFETQYF	TGTGCCAGCAGCTTGACTAGCGGGGGGGCCTTCGAGACCCAGTACTTC
TRBV5-6	TRBD1	.	TRBJ2-1	CASSLKGQGWNEQFF	TGTGCCAGCAGCTTGAAGGGACAGGGGTGGAATGAGCAGTTCTTC
TRBV9	.	.	TRBJ2-7	CASSETGNSYEQYF	TGTGCCAGCAGCGAGACAGGTAATTCCTACGAGCAGTACTTC
TRBV12-3/TRBV12-4	TRBD1	.	TRBJ1-1	CASTSGGEAFF	TGTGCCAGCACCTCAGGGGGCGAAGCTTTCTTT
TRBV5-4	.	.	TRBJ2-7	CASSLGAGAGNEQYF	TGTGCCAGCAGCTTGGGGGCGGGGGCCGGGAACGAGCAGTACTTC
TRBV15	.	once	TRBJ1-5	CATSSRTVSQPQHF	TGTGCCACCAGCAGTAGGACAGTTTCTCAGCCCCAGCATTTT
TRBV14	.	.	TRBJ1-2	CASSQDYGTNYGYTF	TGTGCCAGCAGCCAAGATTACGGAACTAACTATGGCTACACCTTC
TRBV12-3/TRBV12-4	.	.	TRBJ1-2	CASSAVGYGYTF	TGTGCCAGCAGCGCCGTGGGGTATGGCTACACCTTC
TRBV12-3/TRBV12-4	.	once	TRBJ2-5	CASSLQFQETQYF	TGTGCCAGCAGTTTGCAGTTCCAAGAGACCCAGTACTTC
TRBV20-1	.	.	TRBJ1-6	CSARRGSSYNSPLHF	TGCAGTGCTAGACGAGGGAGCTCCTATAATTCACCCCTCCACTTT
TRBV20-1	.	.	TRBJ2-5	CSARGDRKETQYF	TGCAGTGCTAGAGGTGACAGAAAAGAGACCCAGTACTTC
TRBV14	.	.	TRBJ2-3	CASSQDGLSQYF	TGTGCCAGCAGCCAAGACGGACTATCGCAGTATTTT
TRBV7-8	TRBD1	.	TRBJ2-7	CASSRDRGVEEQYF	TGTGCCAGCAGTCGGGACAGGGGTGTCGAGGAGCAGTACTTC
TRBV20-1	TRBD1	.	TRBJ1-2	CSAWDSGGYTF	TGCAGTGCCTGGGACAGCGGTGGCTACACCTTC
TRBV4-3	TRBD2	.	TRBJ2-5	CASSQDGSGGAGTQYF	TGCGCCAGCAGCCAAGATGGCAGCGGGGGGGCGGGGACCCAGTACTTC
TRBV20-1	.	once	TRBJ2-7	CSARLGHQFAYEQYF	TGCAGTGCTAGACTCGGACATCAATTCGCCTACGAGCAGTACTTC
TRBV7-9	.	.	TRBJ2-1	CASQSGSYNEQFF	TGTGCCAGCCAAAGCGGATCTTACAATGAGCAGTTCTTC